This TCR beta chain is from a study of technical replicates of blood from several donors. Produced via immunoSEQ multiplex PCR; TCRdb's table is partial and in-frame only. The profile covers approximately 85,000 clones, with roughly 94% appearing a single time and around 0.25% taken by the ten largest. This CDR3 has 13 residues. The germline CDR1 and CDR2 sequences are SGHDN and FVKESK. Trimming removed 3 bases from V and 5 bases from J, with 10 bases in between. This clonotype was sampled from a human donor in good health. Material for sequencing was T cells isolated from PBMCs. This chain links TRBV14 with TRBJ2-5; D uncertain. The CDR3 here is CASSQGLLETQYF. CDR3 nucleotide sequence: TGTGCCAGCAGCCAGGGCCTCTTGGAGACCCAGTACTTC.